This T cell receptor (beta chain) was documented in a study of beta chain features in type 1 diabetes. Study conclusions and caveats: Patients with Type 1 diabetes showed moderately but significantly shorter TCRB CDR3s in all four CD4+ subsets. A definitive answer on HLA type influencing TCRB rearrangement was not reached here.

Comments on this clone: Antigen specificity is unknown.

The authors took one heparinised blood draw, averaging approximately 0.12 L, from each donor. Germline-derived CDR1 and CDR2 are WSHSY and SAAADI. V dropped 4 bases and J dropped 0 bases, with 10 bases sitting between them. The CDR3 is 14 residues long. What was sequenced were expressed TCRB transcripts, since all of the isolated RNA had been reverse transcribed. Some clones are missing from TCRdb's copy, which holds only in-frame ones; the method was immunoSEQ multiplex PCR. The data contain 45,000 to 60,000 clones, about 60% of them seen just once; the ten biggest clones take up under 0.35%. The chain has TRBV10-2 and TRBJ2-7; D unclear. The sequenced sample consisted of stem cell memory CD4+ T cells from blood. This receptor was identified in a woman younger than 45 with type 1 diabetes. The CDR3 reads CASSGTSSSYEQYF. CDR3 bases: TGCGCCAGCAGTGGTACGAGTAGCTCCTACGAGCAGTACTTC.